A selection of T cell receptor beta chains follows, all from one sample in a study of blood T cells in healthy people across ages. TCRdb called the 5' RACE reads again in MiXCR, with one record for every CDR3 protein. This repertoire shows about 1.8 million distinct CDR3 sequences, about 50% found once; its top ten account for 2.1%. The sample consisted of blood. The receptors come from a woman between 35 and 50 years old in good health. Each CDR3 is given with its conserved first and last residue. D genes are given only for firm matches. Expanded clones get a size class; other rows say once, few or many, or leave the size out.

J: TRBJ1-2
D: TRBD1
size: NA
V: TRBV6-2/TRBV6-3
DNA: TGTGCCAGCAGTCGGGACTCGAGACAGGGTGGCTACACCTTC
CDR3: CASSRDSRQGGYTF

J: TRBJ2-3
D: TRBD2
size: NA
V: TRBV4-3
DNA: TGCGCCAGCAGCCAAGATATAGCGGGGACCCTCACAGATACGCAGTATTTT
CDR3: CASSQDIAGTLTDTQYF

J: TRBJ2-3
D: TRBD2
size: once
V: TRBV7-2
DNA: TGTGCCAGCAGCCTCGGACTAGCGGGGAGATCTAGCACAGATACGCAGTATTTT
CDR3: CASSLGLAGRSSTDTQYF

J: TRBJ2-5
D: TRBD1
size: NA
V: TRBV7-2
DNA: TGTGCCAGCAGCGACCAGGGGGCAGGGACCCAGTACTTC
CDR3: CASSDQGAGTQYF

J: TRBJ1-2
D: TRBD1
size: few
V: TRBV12-3/TRBV12-4
DNA: TGTGCCAGCAGTTACCCCGGGACAGGGGCAAATGGCTACACCTTC
CDR3: CASSYPGTGANGYTF

J: TRBJ2-5
D: NA
size: NA
V: TRBV3-1
DNA: TGTGCCAGCAGCCAAGGAGGTCCTTCGGCCGAGACCCAGTACTTC
CDR3: CASSQGGPSAETQYF

J: TRBJ2-3
D: TRBD2
size: NA
V: TRBV20-1
DNA: TGCAGTGCTAGCGGGGGGGACGGTACTAGAGATACGCAGTATTTT
CDR3: CSASGGDGTRDTQYF

J: TRBJ2-7
D: TRBD2
size: NA
V: TRBV28
DNA: TGTGCCAGCTCCGCGAGTCTAGCGGGGGGACGACTTTCCTACGAGCAGTACTTC
CDR3: CASSASLAGGRLSYEQYF

J: TRBJ2-3
D: NA
size: once
V: TRBV21-1
DNA: TGTGCCCCTTACCCAGGGTTGGGCACAGATACGCAGTATTTT
CDR3: CAPYPGLGTDTQYF

J: TRBJ2-1
D: NA
size: NA
V: TRBV6-5
DNA: TGTGCCAGCAGTTCCATACGGACCAGCTCCTACAATGAGCAGTTCTTC
CDR3: CASSSIRTSSYNEQFF

J: TRBJ1-4
D: TRBD1
size: few
V: TRBV29-1
DNA: TGCAGCGCCTGGACAGGGGGAAGTGAAAAACTGTTTTTT
CDR3: CSAWTGGSEKLFF

J: TRBJ2-5
D: NA
size: NA
V: TRBV11-1
DNA: TGTGCCAGCAGCCGACTAGGGGCGGAGACCCAGTACTTC
CDR3: CASSRLGAETQYF

J: TRBJ1-2
D: NA
size: NA
V: TRBV5-1
DNA: TGCGCCAGCAGCTTGGAGGGGCAGGGATCAAAACACTATGGCTACACCTTC
CDR3: CASSLEGQGSKHYGYTF

J: TRBJ2-1
D: NA
size: few
V: TRBV29-1
DNA: TGCAGCGTCGTCAATGGTGGGAGCTACAATGAGCAGTTCTTC
CDR3: CSVVNGGSYNEQFF

J: TRBJ1-2
D: NA
size: many
V: TRBV4-2
DNA: TGTGCCAGCAGCCAAGACAGGGGCCTAGGTGGCTACACCTTC
CDR3: CASSQDRGLGGYTF

J: TRBJ2-5
D: NA
size: NA
V: TRBV15
DNA: TGTGCCACCAGACAGGATTGGGAAGAGACCCAGTACTTC
CDR3: CATRQDWEETQYF

J: TRBJ2-4
D: NA
size: few
V: TRBV20-1
DNA: TGCAGTGCTAGAGACCCGTCCGGGCGGGCCAAAAACATTCAGTACTTC
CDR3: CSARDPSGRAKNIQYF

J: TRBJ2-4
D: NA
size: NA
V: TRBV6-2/TRBV6-3
DNA: TGTGCCAGCAGTTCTCCCTCATCAGGCGTCAGTGGGCAGTACTTC
CDR3: CASSSPSSGVSGQYF

J: TRBJ1-2
D: TRBD1
size: NA
V: TRBV7-2
DNA: TGTGCCAGCAGCTTAGAGGGGACAGGGGGTTGGGATGGCTACACCTTC
CDR3: CASSLEGTGGWDGYTF

J: TRBJ1-2
D: NA
size: NA
V: TRBV7-9
DNA: TGTGCCAGCAACCGCCCTGGGGGCAGGCGCAACTATGGCTACACCTTC
CDR3: CASNRPGGRRNYGYTF

J: TRBJ2-5
D: NA
size: few
V: TRBV7-9
DNA: TGTGCCAGCAGCTGGAGACAGGAAGAGACCCAGTACTTC
CDR3: CASSWRQEETQYF

J: TRBJ1-6
D: NA
size: few
V: TRBV19
DNA: TGTGCCAGTAGTATACTGACAGGTGATAATTCACCCCTCCACTTT
CDR3: CASSILTGDNSPLHF

J: TRBJ2-7
D: NA
size: NA
V: TRBV7-2
DNA: TGTGCCAGCAGCAACTATGAGGCAGAATTCTACGAGCAGTACTTC
CDR3: CASSNYEAEFYEQYF

J: TRBJ1-2
D: NA
size: NA
V: TRBV7-9
DNA: TGTGCCAGCAGCGTACGCAGGGATAGCTATGGCTACACCTTC
CDR3: CASSVRRDSYGYTF

J: TRBJ2-1
D: TRBD2
size: NA
V: TRBV12-3/TRBV12-4
DNA: TGTGCCAGCAGGGAGAGGACTAGCGGCTACAATGAGCAGTTCTTC
CDR3: CASRERTSGYNEQFF

J: TRBJ2-5
D: TRBD2
size: few
V: TRBV9
DNA: TGTGCCAGCAGCGGTAGCGGGGGCGCGCCCCCAGAGACCCAGTACTTC
CDR3: CASSGSGGAPPETQYF

J: TRBJ2-1
D: NA
size: NA
V: TRBV12-5
DNA: TGTGCTAGTGGTTCCGAGGCTGATGAGCAGTTCTTC
CDR3: CASGSEADEQFF

J: TRBJ1-6
D: NA
size: few
V: TRBV21-1
DNA: TGTGCCAGCCCGAGGGCCTCCTATAATTCACCCCTCCACTTT
CDR3: CASPRASYNSPLHF

J: TRBJ1-5
D: NA
size: NA
V: TRBV7-2
DNA: TGTGCCAGCAGCTTAGCTCTCGGGGGAGGCGAGCCCCAGCATTTT
CDR3: CASSLALGGGEPQHF

J: TRBJ1-5
D: NA
size: NA
V: TRBV27
DNA: TGTGCCAGCAGTTTAACCGGGAATGTGCAGCCCCAGCATTTT
CDR3: CASSLTGNVQPQHF

J: TRBJ1-2
D: NA
size: few
V: TRBV7-2
DNA: TGTGCCAGCAGCTTAACAAAGGGTGTAGGTGGCTACACCTTC
CDR3: CASSLTKGVGGYTF

J: TRBJ2-5
D: NA
size: few
V: TRBV20-1
DNA: TGCAGTGCTAGAGATCCCGGGACTCCGGGGGAGACCCAGTACTTC
CDR3: CSARDPGTPGETQYF

J: TRBJ2-1
D: NA
size: once
V: TRBV20-1
DNA: TGCAGTGCTAGAAGGCTAGTCGGCTCCTACAATGAGCAGTTCTTC
CDR3: CSARRLVGSYNEQFF

J: TRBJ2-1
D: TRBD1
size: NA
V: TRBV20-1
DNA: TGCAGTGCTAGAAGGACAGGGGCAGGGAATGAGCAGTTCTTC
CDR3: CSARRTGAGNEQFF

J: TRBJ2-7
D: NA
size: NA
V: TRBV29-1
DNA: TGCAGCGTCTACAGGTACCACGAGCAGTACTTC
CDR3: CSVYRYHEQYF

J: TRBJ2-7
D: NA
size: NA
V: TRBV3-1
DNA: TGTGCCAGCAGCCAAGAGCCCGACAATGAGCAGTACTTC
CDR3: CASSQEPDNEQYF

J: TRBJ2-5
D: NA
size: NA
V: TRBV29-1
DNA: TGCAGCGTCGCGCTAGGGGACGGAAACCAAGAGACCCAGTACTTC
CDR3: CSVALGDGNQETQYF

J: TRBJ2-1
D: NA
size: NA
V: TRBV5-1
DNA: TGCGCCAGCAGCTTGATCAGGGCCTCCTACAATGAGCAGTTCTTC
CDR3: CASSLIRASYNEQFF

J: TRBJ1-6
D: TRBD1
size: NA
V: TRBV5-1
DNA: TGCGCCAGCAGCCGGGAGACAGGGGCGAATTCACCCCTCCACTTT
CDR3: CASSRETGANSPLHF

J: TRBJ2-7
D: TRBD2
size: NA
V: TRBV3-1
DNA: TGTGCCAGCAGCCATATGCCGGGACTAGCGGGGAGCGAGCAGTACTTC
CDR3: CASSHMPGLAGSEQYF

J: TRBJ2-4
D: TRBD2
size: NA
V: TRBV4-2
DNA: TGTGCCAGCAGCCAAGATTTTACTAGCGGGGGGGCCGGGACAATTCAGTACTTC
CDR3: CASSQDFTSGGAGTIQYF

J: TRBJ2-4
D: NA
size: few
V: TRBV28
DNA: TGTGCCAGCAGTTCCGGCGAGGGACGGGCCAAAAACATTCAGTACTTC
CDR3: CASSSGEGRAKNIQYF

J: TRBJ1-2
D: NA
size: once
V: TRBV5-1
DNA: TGCGCCAGCAGCTTGAATCCAATCTATGGCTACACCTTC
CDR3: CASSLNPIYGYTF

J: TRBJ1-2
D: TRBD1
size: NA
V: TRBV7-2
DNA: TGTGCCAGCAGCCCGCGCCGACAGGGCGGCGACTATGGCTACACCTTC
CDR3: CASSPRRQGGDYGYTF

J: TRBJ2-1
D: NA
size: NA
V: TRBV6-2/TRBV6-3
DNA: TGTGCCAGCAGTTATTTAACCCCGGGCCGGGTCGATGAGCAGTTCTTC
CDR3: CASSYLTPGRVDEQFF

J: TRBJ2-7
D: NA
size: NA
V: TRBV7-9
DNA: TGTGCCAGCAGCCCCGAGGTAGGATTGGCCTACGAGCAGTACTTC
CDR3: CASSPEVGLAYEQYF